Listed here is a single TCR beta chain. All enrollees were roughly 18 to 89 years old and from under 25 US areas. Participant-reported clinical history was the basis for cohort assignment. Recovery among Cohort 3 donors was established by two negative PCRs, clearance, or symptom resolution. The record originates from a study of blood T cell repertoires in COVID-19. Study-level background: There were acute and convalescent COVID-19 samples, and they came from the United States, Italy and Spain.

The protocol was immunoSEQ multiplex PCR, while the TCRdb copy is restricted to in-frame clones and leaves out a portion. This table has 350,000 to 400,000 clones, 85% to 90% appearing once. Per the germline V gene, CDR1 is SGHAT and CDR2 is FQNNGV. The CDR3 covers 15 residues. Trimming shortened V by 2 bases and J by 2 bases, and 12 bases separated the two germline ends. V is TRBV11-2 and J is TRBJ2-5, with D possibly TRBD1 on 5 matching bases. Sequencing was performed on PBMCs or T cells enriched from blood (not recorded which). This sequence originates from a woman in her twenties or thirties who had recovered from COVID-19. CDR3 sequence reads: CASSLIRARQETQYF. The CDR3 DNA follows: TGTGCCAGCAGCTTAATCAGGGCCAGGCAAGAGACCCAGTACTTC.